Given below is one TCR beta chain in context. Its antigen is currently unknown. The treatment denotes: 19 received Ad26.COV2.S at low or high dose, single or two shots; a few received placebo; per-sample allocation not given. Specimen acquisition occurred on day 63 following the initial vaccine or placebo injection. As its vector, the vaccine had Ad26, which expressed Wuhan-strain SARS-CoV-2 spike. Germline trimming cut 1 base from V and 4 bases from J; bases unmatched to any gene: 1. The germline CDR1 and CDR2 sequences are KGHSH and LQKENI. This CDR3 has 14 residues. The data belong to a study of Ad26.COV2.S vaccination and SARS-CoV-2 variants. Study findings and constraints: It was vaccine recipients, not placebo recipients, who had the higher spike-specific TCR breadth. Total T cell responses were possibly underestimated by TCR breadth and depth analyses.

Generated by immunoSEQ multiplex PCR, the TCRdb table keeps only in-frame clones and is missing some. The sample has approximately 420,000 clones, approximately 87% seen once. The source was peripheral blood, collected in a trial of Ad26.COV2.S vaccine versus placebo. The genes are TRBV18 and TRBJ2-1; TRBD2 agrees at 7 bases. The receptor comes from a person between 18 and 60 years old who received the Ad26.COV2.S COVID-19 vaccine or a placebo. In nucleotides, the CDR3 is TGTGCCAGCTCACCACAACTAGCGTACAATGAGCAGTTCTTC. It codes for CASSPQLAYNEQFF.